This TCR beta chain stems from a study of T cell repertoires in cytomegalovirus infection. About the research overall: CMV infection and matching HLA type were both indicated by public TCR beta signatures. Whole-study results and caveats: In two of eight donors, the top clonotype was HLA-C-restricted CMV-specific. Frequencies of public TCR beta families were cumulated, and this identified carriers of CMV plus the relevant HLA.

Trimming shortened V by 8 bases and J by 4 bases, and 14 bases separated the two germline ends. The CDR3 is 13 residues long. One entry per CDR3 protein, called by TCRdb with MiXCR from the reads. The profile shows about 740,000 distinct CDR3 sequences, roughly a third of them singletons. To note about this clonotype: The antigen remains unidentified.

This receptor was obtained from a human donor in good health (CMV status not recorded). Some clones in this sample may be carry-over from other donors' samples. Sequencing was done on a sample of PBMCs. This chain links TRBV12-3 or TRBV12-4 with TRBJ1-2; no clear D gene. The CDR3 sequence is CASRRPGPYGYTF. In nucleotides, the CDR3 is TGTGCCAGCCGGCGACCGGGCCCCTATGGCTACACCTTC.